The table lists the clone carrying this T cell receptor (beta chain) with a few counts. Its specificity is not known. Germline CDR1 is SGHTA and CDR2 is FQGNSA. The CDR3 is 17 amino acids. Losses at the gene ends were 1 base for V and 8 bases for J; bases not matched to a gene: 13. These data come from a study of T cell responses to AZD1222 COVID-19 vaccine. Assay: immunoSEQ multiplex PCR; the TCRdb copy retains only in-frame clones and omits some. This table has about 180,000 clones, about 86% appearing once. Study-level points and caveats: Nearly half of spike-specific TCRs reportedly target variant regions that are unmutated in the B.1.351 and B.1.1.7 variants. Spike-spanning, vaccine-associated CD4 TCRs were dominant at 160-218 and 743-854. Increases in Spike-specific TCR breadth and depth were seen after two AZD1222 doses. Donors were mostly white British, more females; clonal diversity possibly underestimated.

The source material was peripheral blood, sampled on day 0 of AZD1222 vaccination. This receptor was identified in an adult in good health. The V gene is TRBV7-2, the J gene TRBJ2-1; 8 bases match TRBD2. CDR3 in amino acids: CASSLGDRTGGPDEQFF. The CDR3, as DNA: TGTGCCAGCAGCTTAGGAGATAGAACGGGGGGGCCTGATGAGCAGTTCTTC.